Listed here is a single TCR beta chain. The antigen remains unidentified. Investigators spread the genomic DNA of each subset evenly over several immunoSEQ plates. Tens of thousands of T cell genomes, or around 0.2 ug DNA, went into the sorted-subset replicate PCRs. The table came from immunoSEQ multiplex PCR; TCRdb's copy has only in-frame clones and leaves some out. The sample includes approximately 2,000,000 clones, over 85% of them seen just once. V dropped 3 bases and J dropped 8; count of bases not matched to a gene: 17. The V gene's germline CDR1 is SGDLS and CDR2 YYNGEE. This CDR3 spans 17 amino acids. Terminally differentiated effector memory CD45RA+ cells were excluded from the naive CD8 cells, which were CD45RO-negative and positively selected for CCR7. The sample belongs to a study of shared clonotypes between healthy human individuals. Study findings and constraints: Generation probability values for non-shared clonotypes were lower than those for clonotypes shared by all four donors. Although depth was large, rarefaction showed that sequencing of the sorted subsets was incomplete.

The V and J genes are TRBV9 and TRBJ1-3; TRBD1 agrees at 7 bases. Sequencing used naive CD8+ T cells from PBMCs. The receptor was isolated from a man younger than 30 in good health. Some clones in this sample may be carry-over from other donors' samples. The CDR3 spells CASSAGNRGLHEDTIYF. The CDR3 bases are TGTGCCAGCAGCGCCGGAAACAGGGGCCTACACGAGGACACCATATATTTT.